This TCR beta chain was found in a study of early stage breast cancer tumors. Each sample had two DNA replicates, about 0.52 ug blood or roughly 1.6 ug tissue. Measured with immunoSEQ multiplex PCR; TCRdb has only the in-frame clones, and not every one. This table has about 72,000 clones, roughly 84% appearing once. Germline loops: CDR1 KGHSH, CDR2 LQKENI. The CDR3 is 14 residues long. V dropped 3 bases and J dropped 7 bases, with 15 bases sitting between them. Material for sequencing was blood. The TCR originated in a person in their sixties with breast cancer. The chain combines TRBV18 with TRBJ2-5; D is unclear. CDR3 in DNA: TGTGCCAGCTCACCGGGTAATTCCGATCGGACCCAGTACTTC. Translated, it gives CASSPGNSDRTQYF.